This paragraph covers one T cell receptor (beta chain) sequence. Libraries were prepared by immunoSEQ multiplex PCR; TCRdb keeps only in-frame clonotypes and omits some of them. The table includes about 15,000 clones, 60% to 85% detected once. Intraepithelial and lamina propria lymphocytes were freed from processed graft tissue. The entry originates in a study of graft-versus-host responses after intestinal transplantation. This CDR3 spans 15 amino acids. Germline lookup yields CDR1 SGHAT and CDR2 FQNNGV. This material consisted of ileum tissue, taken roughly 460 days after intestinal transplant. The V gene is TRBV11-2, the J gene TRBJ2-5; perhaps TRBD1 as D (5 bases). The J call may be faulty, since TRBJ2-7 better matches the DNA end. This clonotype was obtained from a human patient who received an intestinal transplant, so some T cells may come from the graft donor. The CDR3 spells CASSLVWTSFYEQYF. The CDR3 region has the DNA TGTGCCAGCAGCTTAGTATGGACAAGTTTCTACGAGCAGTACTTC.